The following is a T cell receptor beta chain sequence with its context. Generated by immunoSEQ multiplex PCR, the TCRdb table keeps only in-frame clones and is missing some. The sample yields under 80,000 clones, approximately 86% seen once. This specimen belongs to a study of blood T cell repertoires in COVID-19. Whole-study context: T cells, B-cell-depleted T cells, or PBMCs supplied cDNA or gDNA.

Sequences were obtained from peripheral blood. The TCR comes from a human donor in a cohort sampled during active COVID-19.

The DNA of the CDR3 is TGTGCCAGCAGCCAAGTTTCAGGGACAACCCTGGAAGCCAAAAACATTCAGTACTTC. This sequence encodes CASSQVSGTTLEAKNIQYF. The J gene is TRBJ2-4, the V gene TRBV3-1 (or the pseudogene TRBV3-2); possible D gene TRBD1, 6 bases. V gave up 1 base and J gave up 0 bases, with 19 bases separating them. The germline CDR1 and CDR2 sequences are LGHDT and YNNKEL (reference sequence). This CDR3 region has 19 residues.